This T cell receptor (beta chain) was recovered during a study of cytomegalovirus exposure and HLA in healthy donors. A word on this clone: Its antigen is currently unknown.

Overall study findings and caveats: Some TCR beta chains (roughly 150 of them) were listed as cytomegalovirus-associated.

It was with 60 Vbeta and 13 Jbeta primers that the PCR ran. Profiled with immunoSEQ multiplex PCR; TCRdb holds only in-frame clones, not every one. The top ten hold 1.3% of the sample, which has about 160,000 clones, about 84% seen once. Germline V gene lookup returns CDR1 MNHNS and CDR2 SASEGT. Trimming took 8 bases from V and 4 from J; bases not matched to a gene: 7. CDR3 length: 13 amino acids. The rearrangement joins TRBV6-1 to TRBJ1-2; 7 nucleotides line up with TRBD1. Input material: PBMCs. The TCR comes from a man aged 45-65 years in good health and CMV-seropositive. The CDR3 nucleotides are TGTGCCAGCGAGAAAACAGGGGTCTATGGCTACACCTTC. Translated, it gives CASEKTGVYGYTF.